The clone carrying this T cell receptor (beta chain) was found many times. The target antigen is unknown. This sample's time point: blood at routine non-recurrence follow-up after resection. Tumor, nontumor lung or frozen PBMC supplied whole RNA, sequenced without sorting. This entry comes from a study of spatial heterogeneity in lung cancer. Turning to the study itself: The donor group consisted of around 66 patients who had untreated, early-stage non-small cell lung cancer. Detection consistently yielded more beta chains than alpha chains.

Study-wide results and limits: Whereas they appeared in blood less at follow-up, ubiquitous expanded tumor TCRs appeared there more at resection.

One entry per CDR3 protein results from TCRdb running MiXCR on the 5' RACE reads. The table shows about 50,000 distinct CDR3 sequences, with under 8% occurring only once. The sequences come from PBMCs, collected at follow-up. This sequence originates from a female donor with early-stage non-small cell lung cancer.

CDR3 sequence (DNA): TGTGCCAGCAGCTGGACAGCCATGAACACTGAAGCTTTCTTT. Protein product: CASSWTAMNTEAFF. This chain uses TRBV12-3 or TRBV12-4 with TRBJ1-1, with TRBD1 as a possible D gene (6 bases). The V end was cut by 6 bases, the J end by 0 bases, with 11 bases between. The CDR3 extends over 14 amino acids.